This T cell receptor (beta chain) was sequenced for a study of neurological immune-mediated disorders. Findings and caveats of the study: Phylogenetic grouping assigned the repertoires of 18 of 34 multiple sclerosis patients to one related-CDR3 cluster, which constitutes a possible signature.

MiXCR, run by TCRdb on the 5' RACE reads, gives a single entry per CDR3 protein. The sample has about 120,000 distinct CDR3 sequences, 3.2% seen once; the top ten hold over 1%. The CDR3 contains 13 residues. Germline loops: CDR1 SGHDT, CDR2 YYEEEE. Trimming left V 5 bases short and J 3 bases short, with 11 bases between. This clonotype has ten or more counts. Its antigen is unidentified. Sequencing was done on a sample of PBMCs. The clonotype originates from a woman younger than 45 with multiple sclerosis. The chain uses TRBV5-6 and TRBJ2-5, with a weak D call TRBD2 (5 bases). CDR3 sequence reads: CASSSGLKETQYF. In nucleotides, the CDR3 is TGTGCCAGCAGTTCCGGACTGAAAGAGACCCAGTACTTC.